This TCR beta chain comes out of a study of shared clonotypes between healthy human individuals (dated by TCRdb to 2018 to 2020). General notes on the study: The cohort comprised two women and a few men aged 18 to 49 years. Between about 0.8 and 9 billion PBMCs per donor were obtained by leukapheresis. For each donor, three plates each were used for CD4 naive and CD4 memory, two plates were used for CD8 naive, and one plate was used for CD8 memory. To estimate repertoire size and how much clonotypes are shared between individuals, the study performed deep sequencing of blood TCR repertoires from roughly five healthy adults. To increase sequencing depth and limit assay-specific biases, TCR repertoire library preparation and sequencing were carried out by different laboratories using diverse techniques. The paper's findings and limits, for the study overall: Because the study included a small number of donors, the genetic and exposure-history diversity represented was limited. Naive subsets generally had larger estimated clonotype richness than memory subsets. Higher generation probabilities were observed for clonotypes shared by all four sorted-subset donors than for non-shared clonotypes. Across a handful of donors, approximately 5% of naive CD4, more than 3% of naive CD8, approximately 2.5% of memory CD4, and 0.3% to 0.45% of memory CD8 clonotypes were shared. Pairwise subsampling indicated that sequencing depth was expected to affect the degree of clonotype sharing among donors. Sampling was restricted to blood, and TCR repertoires in tissue are likely to differ from TCR repertoires in blood. Even with the large sequencing depth, rarefaction of the sorted-subset datasets indicated that sequencing was incomplete.

TCR CDR3 regions were amplified from genomic DNA by multiplex PCR using the deep immunoSEQ assay. Extracted genomic DNA from each cell subset was distributed evenly across all wells of several immunoSEQ 96-well plates, and each plate was treated as a replicate. Each replicate PCR for sorted subsets received 200 ng genomic DNA, equal to roughly 30,000 T cell genomes. Purified libraries were quantified with a Qubit 3.0 fluorometer, sized on a Bioanalyzer 2100, and re-quantified with the KAPA Library Quantification kit. Every immunoSEQ 96-well plate was sequenced on a separate single-read 150-cycle Illumina NextSeq 550 flow cell. Per the original workflow: The immunoSEQ output contained only junctional sequences without quality scores, so filtering could not match that applied to full-length reads. Sequences were annotated with PyIR, a Python wrapper for IgBLAST v1.9, using IMGT germline references to assign V/J genes and CDR3. Reads were filtered out if the reads had weak V/J assignments (E-value above 1e-6), no CDR3, stop codons, out-of-frame junctions, or ambiguous translated residues. V3J clonotypes were defined as sequences sharing the same inferred V gene, J gene, and CDR3 amino acid sequence. Percentage overlap between repertoires was computed as shared unique clonotypes divided by the size of the smaller repertoire. RTK rarefaction, the Chao1 estimator, and Recon v2.1 estimates of unobserved clonotypes were used to assess repertoire richness. For all TCRbeta clonotypes obtained by the gDNA method from four donors, generation probabilities were computed with OLGA. This is the immuneACCESS table as TCRdb keeps it, with only in-frame sequences that have V and J called. A part of the clones is gone; compared with another copy, unresolved V genes explain less than half, and the rest is unexplained. V and J calls and clone size are copied from that table; D and trimming were computed from the DNA. Within this sample are more than 2 million clones, with about 95% of them counted one time only. Approximately 1.2% of the sample is in the top ten clones.

Germline trimming: 4 bases from V, 5 bases from J; junction bases outside gene matches: 11. CDR1 and CDR2, per the germline V gene, are SGDLS and YYNGEE. The CDR3 runs 16 residues from the cysteine to the phenylalanine. Only CDR3 DNA is held: 48 bases, read in frame from base 1. With respect to this clone: Its antigen target is currently unknown. Base qualities are missing; no much larger clone stands one base away.

CD8 naive samples were obtained by positive selection for CCR7 among CD45RO-negative cells, yielding a CD45RA+CCR7+ population from which TemRA cells were excluded. The donors were healthy, HIV-negative adults who had no recently reported acute infections or vaccinations. Every donor was a Caucasian adult living in Nashville, Tennessee, USA. Blood was obtained by leukapheresis, after which PBMCs were separated by Ficoll-Histopaque density gradient centrifugation and cryopreserved in liquid nitrogen vapor phase. Purity and quantity of every magnetically sorted T cell population were checked by analytical flow cytometry. From each sorted fraction, genomic DNA was isolated and quantified by UV absorbance on a Nanodrop 2000c.

The chain couples TRBV9 to TRBJ2-2; 7 middle bases align to TRBD1. Sequencing used naive CD8+ T cells sorted from blood. Explained via the paper, the cell subset or site label denotes: CD45RA+CCR7+. The TCR was taken from a man aged 18 to 35 in good health. In nucleotide form, the sequence is TGTGCCAGCAGCCCTCAGGACAGGAGATGGACCGGGGAGCTGTTTTTT. Its protein is CASSPQDRRWTGELFF.